The rows below give T cell receptor beta chains drawn from one sample of a study of blood T cell repertoires in COVID-19. This table comes from immunoSEQ multiplex PCR, and its TCRdb copy is limited to in-frame clones, with some not included. The table includes around 270,000 clones, approximately 80% detected once. The material sequenced was peripheral blood. All receptors derive from a man in his 60s with acute or convalescent COVID-19. The CDR3 runs from the conserved cysteine through the conserved F or W. The D gene is left open where the match is weak. Rows give clone size only sometimes, using once, few, many, or a class for an expanded clone.

clone size	V gene	D gene	J gene	CDR3 protein	CDR3 DNA
NA	TRBV5-6	TRBD2	TRBJ2-7	CASRLIAGGEQYF	TGTGCCAGCAGATTAATAGCGGGAGGCGAGCAGTACTTC
NA	TRBV5-8	NA	TRBJ2-1	CASSLAGTGSYNEQFF	TGTGCCAGCAGCTTAGCCGGTACTGGCTCCTACAATGAGCAGTTCTTC
NA	TRBV11-2	NA	TRBJ1-4	CASSLDPKGATNEKLFF	TGTGCCAGCAGCTTAGATCCGAAGGGGGCAACTAATGAAAAACTGTTTTTT
NA	TRBV19	TRBD1	TRBJ2-2	CASSAGTGVTGELFF	TGTGCCAGTAGCGCCGGGACAGGGGTGACCGGGGAGCTGTTTTTT
NA	TRBV5-6	TRBD2	TRBJ2-5	CASSLARLAEKGETQYF	TGTGCCAGCAGCTTGGCGCGACTAGCGGAGAAGGGAGAGACCCAGTACTTC
NA	TRBV7-3	NA	TRBJ1-2	CASSLGWGDGYTF	TGTGCCAGCAGCTTAGGGTGGGGAGATGGCTACACCTTC
NA	TRBV3-1/TRBV3-2	TRBD1	TRBJ1-5	CASSLGTGNNQPQHF	TGTGCCAGCAGCCTCGGGACAGGGAACAATCAGCCCCAGCATTTT
NA	TRBV4-1	TRBD1	TRBJ2-1	CASSHGQGAQNEQFF	TGCGCCAGCAGCCACGGACAGGGGGCGCAAAATGAGCAGTTCTTC
NA	TRBV18	NA	TRBJ1-2	CASSPDGRGLGGYTF	TGTGCCAGCTCACCAGACGGACGGGGTTTGGGTGGCTACACCTTC
few	TRBV3-1/TRBV3-2	NA	TRBJ1-1	CASSLAVQIGDTEAFF	TGTGCCAGCAGCCTGGCCGTGCAGATAGGGGACACTGAAGCTTTCTTT
NA	TRBV5-1	NA	TRBJ2-5	CASRLEGAAQETQYF	TGCGCCAGCAGGTTAGAGGGAGCGGCCCAAGAGACCCAGTACTTC
once	TRBV4-2	NA	TRBJ2-7	CASSQTGASYEQYF	TGTGCCAGCAGCCAAACAGGAGCCTCCTACGAGCAGTACTTC
few	TRBV3-1/TRBV3-2	NA	TRBJ1-5	CASSQALEQPQHF	TGTGCCAGCAGCCAAGCCTTGGAGCAGCCCCAGCATTTT
NA	TRBV6-1	NA	TRBJ1-3	CASSEEGVPSGNTIYF	TGTGCCAGCAGTGAAGAGGGGGTCCCCTCTGGAAACACCATATATTTT
few	TRBV10-3	NA	TRBJ1-2	CAISGEGRSNYGYTF	TGTGCCATCAGTGGGGAGGGACGCAGCAACTATGGCTACACCTTC
NA	TRBV19	TRBD1	TRBJ1-2	CASSDRRSYGYTF	TGTGCCAGTTCGGACAGGAGGAGCTATGGCTACACCTTC
NA	TRBV11-2	NA	TRBJ2-7	CASSSRSYEQYF	TGTGCCAGCAGCTCCCGCTCCTACGAGCAGTACTTC
NA	TRBV30	NA	TRBJ1-2	CVGSGYTF	TGTGTGGGGAGCGGCTACACCTTC
NA	TRBV7-9	TRBD2	TRBJ2-1	CASSLATGGVNNEQFF	TGTGCCAGCAGCTTAGCGACCGGGGGGGTAAACAATGAGCAGTTCTTC
NA	TRBV2	NA	TRBJ2-1	CASSSSSYNEQFF	TGTGCCAGCAGCTCGAGCTCCTACAATGAGCAGTTCTTC
NA	TRBV6-5	TRBD1	TRBJ2-6	CASRGDRTGANVLTF	TGTGCCAGCAGGGGGGACAGGACTGGGGCCAACGTCCTGACTTTC
NA	TRBV6-5	NA	TRBJ1-3	CASTMGGSGNTIYF	TGTGCCAGCACCATGGGGGGATCCGGAAACACCATATATTTT
NA	TRBV5-4	TRBD1	TRBJ2-4	CASSLGWDRGSIQYF	TGTGCCAGCAGCTTGGGTTGGGACAGGGGAAGCATTCAGTACTTC
NA	TRBV19	TRBD2	TRBJ2-3	CASSIVGGSTDTQYF	TGTGCCAGTAGTATAGTCGGGGGGAGCACAGATACGCAGTATTTT
once	TRBV19	TRBD1	TRBJ2-4	CASSSGQVIRQNIQYF	TGTGCCAGTAGTAGTGGACAGGTGATCCGCCAAAACATTCAGTACTTC
NA	TRBV5-1	TRBD1	TRBJ1-1	CASSLGDRRAEAFF	TGCGCCAGCAGCTTGGGGGACAGGAGGGCTGAAGCTTTCTTT
NA	TRBV4-1	TRBD1	TRBJ2-1	CASSRQLRTGRGDEQFF	TGCGCCAGCAGCCGCCAATTAAGGACAGGTAGAGGCGATGAGCAGTTCTTC
NA	TRBV7-9	NA	TRBJ1-1	CASRRVNTEAFF	TGTGCCAGCAGACGAGTGAACACTGAAGCTTTCTTT
NA	TRBV19	NA	TRBJ2-5	CASSIFPRYAAKETQYF	TGTGCCAGTAGTATTTTCCCTCGATATGCGGCCAAAGAGACCCAGTACTTC
NA	TRBV7-8	NA	TRBJ1-1	CASSPSLQGHGGEAFF	TGTGCCAGCAGCCCAAGCCTCCAGGGTCACGGGGGTGAAGCTTTCTTT
NA	TRBV7-2	NA	TRBJ1-2	CASSSERASYGYTF	TGTGCCAGCAGCTCGGAGCGGGCCTCCTATGGCTACACCTTC
NA	TRBV4-3	TRBD2	TRBJ2-7	CASSHLTSGSYEQYF	TGCGCCAGCAGCCACCTTACTAGCGGGAGTTACGAGCAGTACTTC
NA	TRBV4-3	NA	TRBJ2-7	CASSQGVGAYEQYF	TGCGCCAGCAGCCAAGGGGTCGGGGCCTACGAGCAGTACTTC
NA	TRBV9	NA	TRBJ2-3	CASSAIGEGVTDTQYF	TGTGCCAGCAGCGCCATCGGGGAGGGGGTCACAGATACGCAGTATTTT
once	TRBV2	TRBD1	TRBJ1-4	CASSVGDRPGGEKLFF	TGTGCCAGCAGTGTGGGGGACAGACCCGGTGGCGAAAAACTGTTTTTT
NA	TRBV27	NA	TRBJ2-5	CASSFSGGVETQYF	TGTGCCAGCAGTTTCTCAGGTGGTGTGGAGACCCAGTACTTC
NA	TRBV19	TRBD1	TRBJ1-2	CASSADRGGYGYTF	TGTGCCAGTAGTGCGGACAGGGGCGGCTATGGCTACACCTTC
few	TRBV11-2	TRBD2	TRBJ2-2	CASILAGAPGGELFF	TGTGCCAGCATACTAGCGGGGGCGCCCGGCGGGGAGCTGTTTTTT
NA	TRBV20-1	NA	TRBJ2-1	CSAEDYNEQFF	TGCAGTGCTGAGGATTACAATGAGCAGTTCTTC
once	TRBV7-2	NA	TRBJ1-4	CASSGVGAANEKLFF	TGTGCCAGCAGCGGGGTGGGGGCGGCGAATGAAAAACTGTTTTTT
NA	TRBV5-4	TRBD2	TRBJ2-7	CASSSLAGGLYEQYF	TGTGCCAGCAGCTCTCTAGCGGGAGGACTCTACGAGCAGTACTTC
once	TRBV3-1/TRBV3-2	TRBD2	TRBJ2-3	CASSQGLAGSDTQYF	TGTGCCAGCAGCCAAGGGCTAGCGGGGTCAGATACGCAGTATTTT
few	TRBV11-3	TRBD2	TRBJ2-1	CASSSKGAGGLNEQFF	TGTGCCAGCAGCTCAAAGGGGGCGGGAGGGCTCAATGAGCAGTTCTTC
NA	TRBV6-5	TRBD1	TRBJ2-1	CASSINRGDEQFF	TGTGCCAGCAGTATAAACAGGGGCGATGAGCAGTTCTTC
NA	TRBV9	NA	TRBJ2-1	CASSPGGAHNEQFF	TGTGCCAGCAGCCCTGGGGGGGCCCACAATGAGCAGTTCTTC
many	TRBV12-3/TRBV12-4	NA	TRBJ1-2	CASSRRENYGYTF	TGTGCCAGCAGCCGCCGGGAAAACTATGGCTACACCTTC
NA	TRBV11-2	NA	TRBJ1-1	CASSLSGGRSHGAFF	TGTGCCAGCAGCTTATCGGGTGGGAGGAGCCATGGAGCTTTCTTT
few	TRBV10-3	TRBD1	TRBJ1-2	CAISGQGGYGYTF	TGTGCCATCAGTGGACAGGGGGGCTATGGCTACACCTTC